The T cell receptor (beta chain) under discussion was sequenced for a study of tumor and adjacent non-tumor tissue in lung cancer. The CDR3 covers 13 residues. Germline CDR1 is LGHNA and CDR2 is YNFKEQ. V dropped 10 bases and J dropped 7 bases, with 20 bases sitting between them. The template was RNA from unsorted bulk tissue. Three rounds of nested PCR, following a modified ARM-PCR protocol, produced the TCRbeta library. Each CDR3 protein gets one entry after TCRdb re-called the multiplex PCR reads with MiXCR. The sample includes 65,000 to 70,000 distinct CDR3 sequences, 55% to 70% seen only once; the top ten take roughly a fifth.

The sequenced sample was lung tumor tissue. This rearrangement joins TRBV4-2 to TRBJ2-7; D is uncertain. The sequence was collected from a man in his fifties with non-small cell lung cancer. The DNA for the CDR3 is TGTGCCAACGGCCAAGAGCCCGGCTTTGAGCAGTACTTC. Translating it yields CANGQEPGFEQYF.